The rows below give T cell receptor beta chains drawn from one sample of a study of shared clonotypes between healthy human individuals. Sequencing used immunoSEQ multiplex PCR; TCRdb keeps in-frame clones, though not all of them. The table records 1.5 million to 2.5 million clones, about 95% of them present only once. Material for sequencing was naive CD8+ T cells sorted from blood. All receptors come from a man aged 18 to 30 in good health. Both conserved end residues are part of each CDR3. D genes are given only for firm matches.

d_call	cdr3_length	v_call	j_call	cdr3_aa	cdr3_nt
NA	14	TRBV7-9	TRBJ1-2	CASTPPRIKNGYTF	TGTGCCAGTACGCCACCAAGGATTAAGAATGGCTACACCTTC
TRBD1	16	TRBV14	TRBJ1-2	CASSQGGTGPFGGYTF	TGTGCCAGCAGCCAAGGAGGGACAGGGCCTTTTGGTGGCTACACCTTC
NA	13	TRBV5-1	TRBJ2-1	CASSSDSYNEQFF	TGCGCCAGCAGCTCGGACAGTTACAATGAGCAGTTCTTC
TRBD2	15	TRBV13	TRBJ2-3	CASSRRTSFRDTQYF	TGTGCCAGCAGCCGCAGGACTAGCTTTAGGGATACGCAGTATTTT
TRBD2	18	TRBV10-2	TRBJ2-2	CASSEAPTSGGATGELFF	TGCGCCAGCAGTGAAGCCCCTACTAGCGGGGGAGCTACCGGGGAGCTGTTTTTT
TRBD1	17	TRBV27	TRBJ1-2	CASSHLARGPINYGYTF	TGTGCCAGCAGCCATCTGGCGAGGGGGCCCATTAACTATGGCTACACCTTC
TRBD1	16	TRBV6-1	TRBJ1-2	CASSEMWTGGNYGYTF	TGTGCCAGCAGTGAAATGTGGACAGGGGGCAACTATGGCTACACCTTC
NA	16	TRBV28	TRBJ2-4	CASRPTGEGTKNIQYF	TGTGCCAGCAGACCGACAGGGGAGGGGACCAAAAACATTCAGTACTTC
NA	14	TRBV7-9	TRBJ2-5	CASTPGGLQETQYF	TGTGCCAGCACCCCGGGGGGCCTCCAAGAGACCCAGTACTTC
NA	14	TRBV11-3	TRBJ2-1	CASSLNTADNEQFF	TGTGCCAGCAGCTTAAACACAGCGGACAATGAGCAGTTCTTC
NA	13	TRBV9	TRBJ2-7	CASSAERGDEQYF	TGTGCCAGCAGCGCTGAAAGGGGGGACGAGCAGTACTTC
NA	12	TRBV5-1	TRBJ2-7	CASSHSQYEQYF	TGCGCCAGCAGCCATTCCCAGTACGAGCAGTACTTC